Listed here is a single TCR beta chain. Its specificity is not known. This CDR3 is built from 13 residues. Germline CDR1 and CDR2: SNHLY and FYNNEI. The V and J ends lost 7 bases and 8 bases, in that order; junction bases with no gene match: 6. The data were taken from a study of PD-L1 blockade in urothelial cancer. The wider study: Blood analyses occurred 3 weeks (second dose) and 6 weeks post treatment start. General study findings and limits: Where pretreatment blood TCR clonality fell below the median, better survival was predicted.

TCRdb keeps only in-frame clones here, not all; method: immunoSEQ multiplex PCR. The table records 70,000 to 75,000 clones, approximately 88% of them present only once. The chain carries TRBV2 and TRBJ1-4, with 8 bases identical to TRBD1. The clonotype comes from a man in his 60s with urothelial cancer. The sequences come from PBMCs, collected around atezolizumab (anti-PD-L1) treatment. This chain's CDR3 is CASTGQGLEKLFF. CDR3 sequence (DNA): TGTGCCAGCACAGGACAGGGCCTCGAAAAACTGTTTTTT.